This T cell receptor beta chain was obtained from a study of T-cell memory formation after mild COVID-19. Of note for this clonotype: The junction shows a germline mismatch at one end, possibly a read error.

TCRdb itself ran the 5' RACE reads through MiXCR, one entry per CDR3 protein. This table holds roughly 370,000 distinct CDR3 sequences, approximately 16% found once. This CDR3 has 13 residues. Germline CDR1 is DFQATT and CDR2 is SNEGSKA (reference sequence). The source material was PBMCs or a T cell subset sorted from them (not recorded which). The clonotype comes from a man aged 18 to 30 who had mild COVID-19 (a few samples of this study predate the infection). Cell type and time point are not known. The chain recombines TRBV20-1 with TRBJ1-1, with D uncertain. CDR3 loop: CSAGDTPGAEAFF. The CDR3 coding sequence is TGCAGTGCTGGAGACACCCCTGGCGCTGAAGCTTTCTTT.